The clone carrying this TCR beta chain was recorded at least ten times. Its antigen is not known. The sample originates from a study of T cells after yellow fever vaccination. Study-wide results and limits: Once the booster was given, most primary-vaccination clones reappeared, at 95% to 97% for CD4 and more than 85% for CD8. Clonotypes found in both CD4 and CD8 compartments made up a small share. Contamination of FACS-sorted repertoires by abundant clonotypes from the bulk population could occur.

TCR cDNA, made by 5'RACE template switching, carried an added universal primer site and UMIs. TCRdb fed the 5' RACE reads into MiXCR, producing one record per CDR3 protein. The table includes over 100,000 distinct CDR3 sequences, 6.5% to 9% detected once. The CDR3 consists of 14 residues. V gave up 1 base and J gave up 5 bases, with 12 bases separating them. Germline-derived CDR1 and CDR2 are SGHAT and FQNNGV. V and J are TRBV11-2 and TRBJ2-7; D remains ambiguous. The receptor comes from a man aged 25-45 years who received the YFV17D yellow fever vaccine. The sequences come from CD8+ T cells sorted from PBMCs, collected 45 days after the yellow fever booster vaccination. The CDR3 sequence is CASSLALFGNEQYF. CDR3 sequence (DNA): TGTGCCAGCAGCTTAGCACTTTTTGGGAACGAGCAGTACTTC.